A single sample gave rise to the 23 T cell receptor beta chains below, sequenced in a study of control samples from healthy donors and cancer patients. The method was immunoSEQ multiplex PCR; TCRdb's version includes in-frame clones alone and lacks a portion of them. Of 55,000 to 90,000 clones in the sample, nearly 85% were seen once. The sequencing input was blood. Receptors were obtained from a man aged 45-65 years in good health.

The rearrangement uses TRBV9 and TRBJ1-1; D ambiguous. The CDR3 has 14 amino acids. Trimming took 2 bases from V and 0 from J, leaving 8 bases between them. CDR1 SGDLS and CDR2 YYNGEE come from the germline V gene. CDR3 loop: CASSVGRVNTEAFF. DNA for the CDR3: TGTGCCAGCAGCGTTGGCAGAGTGAACACTGAAGCTTTCTTT.

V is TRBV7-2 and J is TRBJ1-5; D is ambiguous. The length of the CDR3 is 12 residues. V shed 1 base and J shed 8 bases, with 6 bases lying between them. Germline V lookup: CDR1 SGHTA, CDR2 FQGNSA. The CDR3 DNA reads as TGTGCCAGCAGCTTAGTAGGGAAGCCCCAGCATTTT. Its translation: CASSLVGKPQHF.

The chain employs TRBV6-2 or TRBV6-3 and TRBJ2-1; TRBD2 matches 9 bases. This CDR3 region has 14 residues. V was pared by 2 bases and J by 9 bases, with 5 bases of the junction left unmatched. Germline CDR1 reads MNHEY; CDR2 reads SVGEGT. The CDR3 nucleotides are TGTGCCAGCAGTTACGGGCGGGAGGGGGGTGAGCAGTTCTTC. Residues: CASSYGREGGEQFF.

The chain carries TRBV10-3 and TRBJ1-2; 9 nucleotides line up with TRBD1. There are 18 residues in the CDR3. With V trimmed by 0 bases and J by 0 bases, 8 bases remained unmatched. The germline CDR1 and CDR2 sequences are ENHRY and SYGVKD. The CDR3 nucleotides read TGTGCCATCAGTGAGTCGTCGTCGGGACAGGGCACTAACTATGGCTACACCTTC. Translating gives CAISESSSGQGTNYGYTF.

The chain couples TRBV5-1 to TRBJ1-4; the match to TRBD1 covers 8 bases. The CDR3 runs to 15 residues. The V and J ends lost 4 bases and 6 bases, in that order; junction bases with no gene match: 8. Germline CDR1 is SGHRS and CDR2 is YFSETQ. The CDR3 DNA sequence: TGCGCCAGCAGCACAGGGACAGGCGGTTATGAAAAACTGTTTTTT. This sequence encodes CASSTGTGGYEKLFF.

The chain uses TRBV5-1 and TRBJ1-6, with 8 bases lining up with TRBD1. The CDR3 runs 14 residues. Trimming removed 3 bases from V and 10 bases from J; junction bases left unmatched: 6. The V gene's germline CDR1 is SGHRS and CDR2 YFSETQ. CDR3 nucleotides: TGCGCCAGCAGCTCCGGGACAGGATCCTCACCCCTCCACTTT. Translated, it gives CASSSGTGSSPLHF.

The CDR3 sequence is CASSQGLREETQYF. The DNA for the CDR3 is TGCGCCAGCAGCCAAGGGCTTAGGGAAGAGACCCAGTACTTC. This chain joins TRBV4-1 and TRBJ2-5; D not resolved. CDR1 and CDR2 (germline): MGHRA, YSYEKL. The CDR3 length is 14 residues. Trimming cost V 1 base and J 3 bases, with 9 bases left between them.

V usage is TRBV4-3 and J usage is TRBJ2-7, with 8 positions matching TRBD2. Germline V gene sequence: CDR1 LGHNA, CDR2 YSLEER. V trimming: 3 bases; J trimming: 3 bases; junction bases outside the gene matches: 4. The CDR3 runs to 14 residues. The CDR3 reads CASSQRGVGYEQYF. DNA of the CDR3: TGCGCCAGCAGCCAGCGGGGGGTCGGCTACGAGCAGTACTTC.

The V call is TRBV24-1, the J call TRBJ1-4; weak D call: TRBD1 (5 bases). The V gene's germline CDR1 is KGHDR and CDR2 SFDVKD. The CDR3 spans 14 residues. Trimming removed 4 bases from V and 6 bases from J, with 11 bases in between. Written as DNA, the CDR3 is TGTGCCACCAGTGACGGGGGGGTCGATGAAAAACTGTTTTTT. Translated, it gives CATSDGGVDEKLFF.

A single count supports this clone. The DNA of the CDR3 is TGTGCCAGCAGCTCGACAGGCCTCGGGTATGGCTACACCTTC. This codes for CASSSTGLGYGYTF. The chain uses TRBV5-4 and TRBJ1-2; D is possibly TRBD1 (6 bases). The germline V gene encodes CDR1 SGHNT and CDR2 YYREEE (reference sequence). The CDR3 sequence is 14 residues long. The V end was cut by 3 bases, the J end by 5 bases, with 14 bases between.

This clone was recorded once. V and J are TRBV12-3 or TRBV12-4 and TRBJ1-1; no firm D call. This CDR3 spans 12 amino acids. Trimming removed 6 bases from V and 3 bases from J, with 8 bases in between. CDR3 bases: TGTGCCAGCAGCTTTGCGGACACTGAAGCTTTCTTT. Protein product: CASSFADTEAFF.

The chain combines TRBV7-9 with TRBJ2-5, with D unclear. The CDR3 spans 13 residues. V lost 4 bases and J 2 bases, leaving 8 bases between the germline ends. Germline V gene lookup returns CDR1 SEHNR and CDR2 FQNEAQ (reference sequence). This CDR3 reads CASSSTDQETQYF. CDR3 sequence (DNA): TGTGCCAGCAGCTCGACTGATCAAGAGACCCAGTACTTC. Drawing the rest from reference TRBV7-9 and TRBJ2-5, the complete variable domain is DTGVSQNPRHKITKRGQNVTFRCDPISEHNRLYWYRQTLGQGPEFLTYFQNEAQLEKSRLLSDRFSAERPKGSFSTLEIQRTEQGDSAMYLCASSSTDQETQYFGPGTRLLVL.

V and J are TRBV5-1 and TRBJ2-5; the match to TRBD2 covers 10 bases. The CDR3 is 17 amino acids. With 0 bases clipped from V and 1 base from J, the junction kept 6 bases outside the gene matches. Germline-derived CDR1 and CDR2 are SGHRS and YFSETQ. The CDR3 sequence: CASSLGLAGRAQETQYF. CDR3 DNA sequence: TGCGCCAGCAGCTTGGGACTAGCGGGCCGGGCCCAAGAGACCCAGTACTTC.

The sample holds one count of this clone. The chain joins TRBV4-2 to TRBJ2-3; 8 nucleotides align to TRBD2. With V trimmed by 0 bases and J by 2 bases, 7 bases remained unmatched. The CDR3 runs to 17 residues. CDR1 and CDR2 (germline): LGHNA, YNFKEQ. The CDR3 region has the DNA TGTGCCAGCAGCCAAGATCGGCAGCGGGGGAACACAGATACGCAGTATTTT. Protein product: CASSQDRQRGNTDTQYF.

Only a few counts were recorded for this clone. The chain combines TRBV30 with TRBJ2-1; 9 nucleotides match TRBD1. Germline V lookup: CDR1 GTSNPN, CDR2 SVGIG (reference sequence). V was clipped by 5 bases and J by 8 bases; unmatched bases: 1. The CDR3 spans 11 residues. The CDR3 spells CAWRQGDEQFF. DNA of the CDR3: TGTGCCTGGCGACAGGGGGATGAGCAGTTCTTC.

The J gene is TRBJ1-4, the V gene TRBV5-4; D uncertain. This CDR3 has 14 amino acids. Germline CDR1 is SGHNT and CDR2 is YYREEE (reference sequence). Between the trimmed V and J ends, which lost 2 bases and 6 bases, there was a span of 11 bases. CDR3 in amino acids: CASSFQGFHEKLFF. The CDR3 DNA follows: TGTGCCAGCAGCTTTCAAGGATTTCATGAAAAACTGTTTTTT.

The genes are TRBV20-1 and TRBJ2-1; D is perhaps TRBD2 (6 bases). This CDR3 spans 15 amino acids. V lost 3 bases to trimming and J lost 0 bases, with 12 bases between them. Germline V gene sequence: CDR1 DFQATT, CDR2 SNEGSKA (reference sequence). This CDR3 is CSASLASSSYNEQFF. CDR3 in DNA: TGCAGTGCTAGTCTAGCGTCGAGCTCCTACAATGAGCAGTTCTTC.

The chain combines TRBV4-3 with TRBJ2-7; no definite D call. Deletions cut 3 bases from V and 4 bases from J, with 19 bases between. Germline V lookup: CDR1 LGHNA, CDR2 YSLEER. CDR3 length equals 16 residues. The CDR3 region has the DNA TGCGCCAGCAGCCACACTCTCGATAGTACCGGGTACGAGCAGTACTTC. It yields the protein CASSHTLDSTGYEQYF.

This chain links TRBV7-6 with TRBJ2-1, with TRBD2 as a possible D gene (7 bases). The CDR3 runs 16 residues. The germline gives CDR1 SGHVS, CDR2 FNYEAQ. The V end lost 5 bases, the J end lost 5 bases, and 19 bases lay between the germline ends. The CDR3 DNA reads TGTGCCAGCAGCGTCGACTGGGGGCGGGGGAACAATGAGCAGTTCTTC. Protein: CASSVDWGRGNNEQFF.

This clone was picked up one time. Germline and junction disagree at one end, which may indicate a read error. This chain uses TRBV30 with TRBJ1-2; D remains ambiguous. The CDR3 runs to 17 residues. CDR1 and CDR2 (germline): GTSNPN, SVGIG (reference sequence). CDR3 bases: TGTGCCTGGAGCGGCAGCGCCCTCTTAGTGATGAACTGTGGCTACACCTTC. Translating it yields CAWSGSALLVMNCGYTF.

CDR3 sequence: CASGTSGFTQYF. The CDR3 coding sequence is TGTGCCAGTGGGACTAGCGGGTTCACGCAGTATTTT. V gene TRBV19 combines with J gene TRBJ2-3, with 12 bases fitting TRBD2. V was clipped by 8 bases and J by 9 bases; unmatched bases: 3. CDR3 length equals 12 residues. From germline, CDR1 is LNHDA and CDR2 SQIVND (reference sequence).

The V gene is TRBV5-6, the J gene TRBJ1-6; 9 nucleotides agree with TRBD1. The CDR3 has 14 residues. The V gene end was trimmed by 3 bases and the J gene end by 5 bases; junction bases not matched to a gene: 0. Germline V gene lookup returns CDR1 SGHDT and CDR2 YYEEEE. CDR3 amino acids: CASSWTGDNSPLHF. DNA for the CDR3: TGTGCCAGCAGCTGGACAGGGGATAATTCACCCCTCCACTTT.

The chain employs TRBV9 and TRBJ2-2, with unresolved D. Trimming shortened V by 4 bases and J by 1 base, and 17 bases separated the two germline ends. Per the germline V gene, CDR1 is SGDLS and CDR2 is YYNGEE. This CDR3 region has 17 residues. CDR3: CASSLLSTFGNTGELFF. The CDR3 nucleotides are TGTGCCAGCAGCCTGCTCTCGACTTTCGGGAACACCGGGGAGCTGTTTTTT.